Shown below are 5 T cell receptor beta chains from a single sample sequenced in a study of T-cell memory formation after mild COVID-19 (dated by TCRdb to the early 2020s). Receptors were amplified or captured by 5' RACE. These reads were obtained on an Illumina NovaSeq 6000. TCRdb reprocessed the public reads (quality trimming at Q25 with fastp, clone calling with MiXCR) and kept in-frame beta chains. For every CDR3 protein sequence, its rows merge into one entry that carries the most common genes and DNA. The sample contains 400,000 to 450,000 distinct CDR3 sequences, about 20% of them found a single time. The ten largest clonotypes hold 20% to 25% of the sample. Sequenced material: PBMCs or a T cell subset sorted from them (not recorded which). The receptors derive from a man younger than 35 who had mild COVID-19 (a few samples of this study predate the infection). The sample titles of this study are shuffled in the database, so cell type and time point are left out; the donor was told from shared clones.

The table lists this clonotype with a few counts. The chain uses TRBV4-3 and TRBJ1-5; possibly TRBD1 for D (6 bases). Looked up from germline, CDR1 is LGHNA and CDR2 is YSLEER. The CDR3 loop spans 15 amino acids. Between the trimmed V and J ends, which lost 6 bases and 6 bases, there was a span of 18 bases. CDR3 in DNA: TGCGCCAGCAGTAGGAACAGGGTAGAAGGTCAGCCCCAGCATTTT. Amino acids: CASSRNRVEGQPQHF.

The chain links TRBV6-2 or TRBV6-3 to TRBJ2-1; 10 nucleotides line up with TRBD1. Trimming took 6 bases from V and 14 from J; bases not matched to a gene: 7. The CDR3 length is 12 residues. Germline CDR1 MNHEY, CDR2 SVGEGT. CDR3 nucleotide sequence: TGTGCCAGCAGCCCTGGGACAGGGGTCGAGTTCTTC. It is translated as CASSPGTGVEFF.

In its sample, this clonotype was seen a few times. The chain couples TRBV6-6 to TRBJ2-3; TRBD2 matches at 9 bases. The CDR3 is made up of 14 amino acids. Germline trimming cut 7 bases from V and 6 bases from J; bases unmatched to any gene: 8. Germline-derived CDR1 and CDR2 are MNHNY and SVGAGI (reference sequence). CDR3 nucleotide sequence: TGTGCCAGCACTATAGCGGGGGTGTCCGATACGCAGTATTTT. Protein product: CASTIAGVSDTQYF.

This chain connects TRBV20-1 to TRBJ2-5; 8 bases line up with TRBD1. CDR1 is DFQATT, CDR2 SNEGSKA, per germline (reference sequence). The CDR3 sequence is 13 residues long. The chain's CDR3 is CSADRVHQETQYF. CDR3 bases: TGCAGCGCGGACAGGGTTCACCAAGAGACCCAGTACTTC.

This clonotype showed up just a few times. This chain connects TRBV24-1 to TRBJ2-2; possibly TRBD2 for D (5 bases). Germline-derived CDR1 and CDR2 are KGHDR and SFDVKD. V lost 4 bases and J lost 1, with 15 bases in between. The CDR3 is 17 residues long. Here the CDR3 DNA reads TGTGCCACCAGTGACACGATGTATGCGGGGAACACCGGGGAGCTGTTTTTT. It codes for CATSDTMYAGNTGELFF.